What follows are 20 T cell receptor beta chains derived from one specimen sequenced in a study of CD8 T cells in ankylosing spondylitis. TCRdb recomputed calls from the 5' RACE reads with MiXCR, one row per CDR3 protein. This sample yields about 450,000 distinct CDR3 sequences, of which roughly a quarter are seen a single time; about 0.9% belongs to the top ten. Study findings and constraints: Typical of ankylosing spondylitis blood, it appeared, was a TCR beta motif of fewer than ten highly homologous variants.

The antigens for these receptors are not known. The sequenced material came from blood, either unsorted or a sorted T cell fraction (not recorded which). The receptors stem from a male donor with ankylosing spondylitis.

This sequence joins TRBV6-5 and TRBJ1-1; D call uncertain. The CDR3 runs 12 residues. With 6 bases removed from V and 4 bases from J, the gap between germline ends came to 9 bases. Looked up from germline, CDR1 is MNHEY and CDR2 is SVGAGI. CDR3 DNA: TGTGCCAGCAGGCGAGGGAGCACTGAAGCTTTCTTT. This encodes CASRRGSTEAFF.

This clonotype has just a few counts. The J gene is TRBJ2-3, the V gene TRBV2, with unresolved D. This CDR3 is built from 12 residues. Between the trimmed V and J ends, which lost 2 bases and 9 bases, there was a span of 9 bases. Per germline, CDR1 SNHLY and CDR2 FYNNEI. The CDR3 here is CASSEQIWTQYF. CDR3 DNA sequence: TGTGCCAGCAGTGAACAGATTTGGACGCAGTATTTT.

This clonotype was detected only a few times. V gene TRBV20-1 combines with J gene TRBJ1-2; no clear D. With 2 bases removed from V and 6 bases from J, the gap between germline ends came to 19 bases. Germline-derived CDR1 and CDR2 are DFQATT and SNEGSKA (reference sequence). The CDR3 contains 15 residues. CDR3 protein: CSARPSGLPEHGYTF. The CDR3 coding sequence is TGCAGTGCTAGACCCTCCGGTTTGCCGGAACATGGCTACACCTTC.

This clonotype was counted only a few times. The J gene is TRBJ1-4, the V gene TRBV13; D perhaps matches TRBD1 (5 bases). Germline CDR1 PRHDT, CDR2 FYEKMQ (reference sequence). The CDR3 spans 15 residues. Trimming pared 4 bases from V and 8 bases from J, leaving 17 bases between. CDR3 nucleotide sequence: TGTGCCAGCAGCTCGGAACGGGGGATCGGAGAAAAACTGTTTTTT. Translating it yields CASSSERGIGEKLFF. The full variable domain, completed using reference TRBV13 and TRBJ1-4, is AAGVIQSPRHLIKEKRETATLKCYPIPRHDTVYWYQQGPGQDPQFLISFYEKMQSDKGSIPDRFSAQQFSDYHSELNMSSLELGDSALYFCASSSERGIGEKLFFGSGTQLSVL.

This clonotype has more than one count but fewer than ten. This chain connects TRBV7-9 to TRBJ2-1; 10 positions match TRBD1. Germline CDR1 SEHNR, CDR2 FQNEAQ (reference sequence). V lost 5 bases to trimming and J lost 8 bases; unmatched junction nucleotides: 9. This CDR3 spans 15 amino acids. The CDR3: CASSHGQGVEDEQFF. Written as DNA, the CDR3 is TGTGCCAGCAGCCATGGACAGGGGGTTGAGGATGAGCAGTTCTTC.

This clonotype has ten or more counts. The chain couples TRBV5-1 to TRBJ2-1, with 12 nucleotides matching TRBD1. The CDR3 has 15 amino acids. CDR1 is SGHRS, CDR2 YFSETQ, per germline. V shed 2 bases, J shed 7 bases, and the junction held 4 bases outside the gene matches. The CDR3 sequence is CASSLPGQGANEQFF. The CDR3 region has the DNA TGCGCCAGCAGCTTACCGGGACAGGGGGCAAATGAGCAGTTCTTC.

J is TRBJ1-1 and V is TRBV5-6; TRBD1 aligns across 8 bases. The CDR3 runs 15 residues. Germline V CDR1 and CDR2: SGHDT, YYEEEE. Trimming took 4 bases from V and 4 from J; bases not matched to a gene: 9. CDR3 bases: TGTGCCAGCAGCCTTAATGCACAGGGGGGCACTGAAGCTTTCTTT. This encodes CASSLNAQGGTEAFF.

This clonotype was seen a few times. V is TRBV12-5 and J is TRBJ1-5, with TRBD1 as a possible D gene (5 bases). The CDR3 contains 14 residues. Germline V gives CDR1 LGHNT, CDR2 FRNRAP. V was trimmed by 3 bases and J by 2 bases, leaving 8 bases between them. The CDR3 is CASGLVGGNQPQHF. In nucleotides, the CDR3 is TGTGCTAGTGGTTTAGTAGGGGGCAATCAGCCCCAGCATTTT.

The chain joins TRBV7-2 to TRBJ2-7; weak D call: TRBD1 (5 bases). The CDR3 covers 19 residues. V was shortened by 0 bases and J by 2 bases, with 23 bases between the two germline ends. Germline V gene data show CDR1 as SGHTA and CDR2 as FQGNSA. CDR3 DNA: TGTGCCAGCAGCTTAGCGAGGCAGGGTAGTCCCTCGGTCACCTACGAGCAGTACTTC. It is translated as CASSLARQGSPSVTYEQYF. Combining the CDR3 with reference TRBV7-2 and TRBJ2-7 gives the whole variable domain GAGVSQSPSNKVTEKGKDVELRCDPISGHTALYWYRQSLGQGLEFLIYFQGNSAPDKSGLPSDRFSAERTGGSVSTLTIQRTQQEDSAVYLCASSLARQGSPSVTYEQYFGPGTRLTVT.

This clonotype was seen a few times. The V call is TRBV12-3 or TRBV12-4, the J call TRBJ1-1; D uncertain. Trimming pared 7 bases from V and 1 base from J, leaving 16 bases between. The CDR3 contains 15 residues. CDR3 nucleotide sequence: TGTGCCAGCACCCACCCGAGGGTCAGGAACACTGAAGCTTTCTTT. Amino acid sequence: CASTHPRVRNTEAFF.

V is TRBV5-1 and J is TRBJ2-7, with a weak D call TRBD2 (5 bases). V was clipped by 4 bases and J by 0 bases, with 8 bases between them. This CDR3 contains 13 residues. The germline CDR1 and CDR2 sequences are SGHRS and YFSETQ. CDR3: CASSREFSYEQYF. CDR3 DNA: TGCGCCAGCAGCCGGGAATTCTCCTACGAGCAGTACTTC.

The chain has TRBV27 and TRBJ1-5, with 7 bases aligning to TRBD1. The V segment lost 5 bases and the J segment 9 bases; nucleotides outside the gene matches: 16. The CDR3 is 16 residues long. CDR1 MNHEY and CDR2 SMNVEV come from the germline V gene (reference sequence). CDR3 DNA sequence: TGTGCCAGCAGTCCGATTGTCGACAGGGTAGGGCGGCCCCAGCATTTT. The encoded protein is CASSPIVDRVGRPQHF.

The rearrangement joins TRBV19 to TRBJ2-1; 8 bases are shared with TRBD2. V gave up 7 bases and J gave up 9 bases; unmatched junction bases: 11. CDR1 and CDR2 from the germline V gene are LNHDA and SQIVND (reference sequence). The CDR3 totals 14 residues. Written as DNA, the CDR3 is TGTGCCAGTACCCCTGAGACTAGCGAGTTTGAGCAGTTCTTC. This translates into CASTPETSEFEQFF.

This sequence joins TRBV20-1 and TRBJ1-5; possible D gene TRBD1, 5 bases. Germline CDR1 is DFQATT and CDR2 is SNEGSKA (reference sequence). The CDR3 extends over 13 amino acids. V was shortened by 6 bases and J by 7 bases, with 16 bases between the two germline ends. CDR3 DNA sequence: TGCAGTGCCGGGAAGGGGCTCACCCAGCCCCAGCATTTT. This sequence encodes CSAGKGLTQPQHF.

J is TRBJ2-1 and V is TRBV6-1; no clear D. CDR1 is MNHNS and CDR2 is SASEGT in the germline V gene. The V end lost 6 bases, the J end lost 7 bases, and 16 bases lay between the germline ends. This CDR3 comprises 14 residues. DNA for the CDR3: TGTGCCAGCAGCCAAAGACGGCAGGCGAATGAGCAGTTCTTC. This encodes CASSQRRQANEQFF.

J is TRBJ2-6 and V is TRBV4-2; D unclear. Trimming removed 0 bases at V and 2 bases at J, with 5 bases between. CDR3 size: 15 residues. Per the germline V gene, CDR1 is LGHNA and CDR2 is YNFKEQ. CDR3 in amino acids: CASSQEATGANVLTF. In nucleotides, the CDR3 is TGTGCCAGCAGCCAAGAGGCAACTGGGGCCAACGTCCTGACTTTC.

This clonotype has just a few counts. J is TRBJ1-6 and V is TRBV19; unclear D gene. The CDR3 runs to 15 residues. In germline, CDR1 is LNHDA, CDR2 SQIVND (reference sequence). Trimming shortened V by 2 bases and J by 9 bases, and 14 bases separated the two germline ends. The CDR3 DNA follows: TGTGCCAGTAGTATATCCACGGAATTCGGTTCACCCCTCCACTTT. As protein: CASSISTEFGSPLHF.

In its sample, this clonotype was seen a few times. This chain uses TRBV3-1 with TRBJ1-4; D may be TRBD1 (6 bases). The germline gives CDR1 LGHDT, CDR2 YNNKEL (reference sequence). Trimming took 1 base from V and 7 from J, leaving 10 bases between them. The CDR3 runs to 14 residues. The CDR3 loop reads CASSQVGAVEKLFF. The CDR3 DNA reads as TGTGCCAGCAGCCAAGTGGGGGCTGTTGAAAAACTGTTTTTT. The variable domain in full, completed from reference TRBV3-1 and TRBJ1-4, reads DTAVSQTPKYLVTQMGNDKSIKCEQNLGHDTMYWYKQDSKKFLKIMFSYNNKELIINETVPNRFSPKSPDKAHLNLHINSLELGDSAVYFCASSQVGAVEKLFFGSGTQLSVL.

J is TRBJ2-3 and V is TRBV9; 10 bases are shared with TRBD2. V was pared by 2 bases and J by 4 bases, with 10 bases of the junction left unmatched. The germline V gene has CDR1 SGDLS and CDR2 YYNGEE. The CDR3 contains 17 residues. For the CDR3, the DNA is TGTGCCAGCAGCGTTCGTGCTAGCGGGAGAGTTGCAGATACGCAGTATTTT. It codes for CASSVRASGRVADTQYF.

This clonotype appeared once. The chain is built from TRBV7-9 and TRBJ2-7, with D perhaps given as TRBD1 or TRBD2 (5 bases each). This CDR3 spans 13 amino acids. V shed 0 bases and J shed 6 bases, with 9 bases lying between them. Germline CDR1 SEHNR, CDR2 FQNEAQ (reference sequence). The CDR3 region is CASSLAGAAEQYV. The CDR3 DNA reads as TGTGCCAGCAGCTTAGCCGGGGCAGCCGAGCAGTACGTC.